Shown below are 23 T cell receptor beta chains from a single sample sequenced in a study of shared clonotypes between healthy human individuals. The repertoire was sequenced with immunoSEQ multiplex PCR; TCRdb's copy has only in-frame clones and lacks some. Here the sample spans around 2.5 million clones, more than 85% being singletons. The sequencing sample was made of naive CD4+ T cells from PBMCs. Subset of the sample: CD45RA+ positively selected. These receptors originate from a man between 18 and 35 years old in good health. Some clones in this sample may be carry-over from other donors' samples.

The CDR3 region has the DNA TGTGCCAGCTCACCACAGAGGAGAGAGGGGGAGCCCCAGCATTTT. Translation gives CASSPQRREGEPQHF. This sequence joins TRBV18 and TRBJ1-5; possibly TRBD1 for D (6 bases). The CDR3 consists of 15 residues. With 1 base removed from V and 8 bases from J, the gap between germline ends came to 15 bases. The germline V gene has CDR1 KGHSH and CDR2 LQKENI.

With respect to this clone: The junction and the germline gene differ at one end; a read error may be behind it. The chain has TRBV28 and TRBJ2-1; no clear D. The CDR3 extends over 16 amino acids. Germline V gene lookup returns CDR1 MDHEN and CDR2 SYDVKM. This CDR3 reads CASSLWGSRSYNEQFF. The DNA of the CDR3 is TGTGCCAGCAGCTTATGGGGATCCAGGTCCTACAATGAGCAGTTCTTC.

The rearrangement joins TRBV28 to TRBJ2-1; D possibly corresponds to TRBD1 (6 bases). Germline CDR1 and CDR2: MDHEN and SYDVKM. Trimming cost V 5 bases and J 15 bases, with 20 bases left between them. CDR3 length: 13 residues. The CDR3 region is CASSLGGEGLRFF. CDR3 in DNA: TGTGCCAGCAGTCTAGGGGGAGAGGGGCTTCGGTTCTTC.

The chain has TRBV30 and TRBJ1-2; a weak D match, TRBD1 (5 bases). The CDR3 is made up of 13 amino acids. Trimming took 7 bases from V and 4 from J, leaving 16 bases between them. Germline values: CDR1 GTSNPN, CDR2 SVGIG (reference sequence). In DNA, the CDR3 is TGTGCCTCTACCCTTGGGGGGACCTATGGCTACACCTTC. This codes for CASTLGGTYGYTF.

The rearrangement joins TRBV6-1 to TRBJ2-7; 7 nucleotides agree with TRBD2. The J segment lost 7 bases and the V segment lost 4 bases, leaving 7 bases of the junction unmatched. The CDR3 consists of 13 residues. CDR1 MNHNS and CDR2 SASEGT come from the germline V gene. For the CDR3, the DNA is TGTGCCAGCAGTGGAGTCACAGCGGGGGAGCAGTACTTC. Protein product: CASSGVTAGEQYF.

This chain uses TRBV10-3 with TRBJ2-7, with a tentative D call TRBD2 (6 bases). Per the germline V gene, CDR1 is ENHRY and CDR2 is SYGVKD. The CDR3 loop spans 14 amino acids. V lost 0 bases to trimming and J lost 6 bases, with 12 bases between them. Written as DNA, the CDR3 is TGTGCCATCAGTGAGTCGCGGGAAACGAGCGAGCAGTACTTC. This gives the protein CAISESRETSEQYF.

This chain joins TRBV5-1 and TRBJ2-1; the D call may be TRBD1 or TRBD2 (5 bases each). This CDR3 region has 16 residues. Germline V gene sequence: CDR1 SGHRS, CDR2 YFSETQ. The germline V and J ends were trimmed by 4 bases and 0 bases, with 14 bases remaining between them. DNA for the CDR3: TGCGCCAGCAGCCCGTCCGGGGCGAACTCCTACAATGAGCAGTTCTTC. This encodes CASSPSGANSYNEQFF.

The rearrangement joins TRBV7-8 to TRBJ2-7; 8 nucleotides agree with TRBD1. The germline CDR1 and CDR2 sequences are SGHVS and FQNEAQ. The CDR3 is made up of 14 amino acids. Trimming at V came to 3 bases and at J to 1 base, leaving 2 bases not matched to a gene. CDR3 in DNA: TGTGCCAGCAGCTTCCAGGGGGCATCCTACGAGCAGTACTTC. Protein: CASSFQGASYEQYF.

In DNA form, the CDR3 reads TGTGCCACCAGCAGCCCGGGACTGCAGTACTTC. Residues: CATSSPGLQYF. The rearrangement uses TRBV15 and TRBJ2-7, with D possibly TRBD2 on 6 matching bases. V gave up 3 bases and J gave up 9 bases, with 9 bases separating them. The length of the CDR3 is 11 residues. Germline V lookup: CDR1 LNHNV, CDR2 YYDKDF (reference sequence). Supplemented by reference TRBV15 and TRBJ2-7, the full variable domain reads DAMVIQNPRYQVTQFGKPVTLSCSQTLNHNVMYWYQQKSSQAPKLLFHYYDKDFNNEADTPDNFQSRRPNTSFCFLDIRSPGLGDTAMYLCATSSPGLQYFGPGTRLTVT.

The chain joins TRBV2 to TRBJ1-4; D is uncertain. The V gene's germline CDR1 is SNHLY and CDR2 FYNNEI. CDR3 length: 14 amino acids. Trimming took 6 bases from V and 8 from J, leaving 16 bases between them. The CDR3 loop is CASRLRTREEKLFF. The CDR3 DNA reads as TGTGCCAGCAGGCTAAGGACCCGCGAGGAAAAACTGTTTTTT.

The chain is built from TRBV12-5 and TRBJ2-1; D is ambiguous. Germline CDR1 reads LGHNT; CDR2 reads FRNRAP. This CDR3 spans 15 amino acids. V gave up 0 bases and J gave up 6 bases, with 12 bases separating them. As DNA, the CDR3 is TGTGCTAGTGGTTTGGTACTTGGCGGAATCAATGAGCAGTTCTTC. As protein: CASGLVLGGINEQFF.

The J gene is TRBJ2-3, the V gene TRBV2, with a weak D call TRBD2 (6 bases). V lost 10 bases to trimming and J lost 4 bases, with 18 bases between them. Per germline, CDR1 SNHLY and CDR2 FYNNEI. CDR3 length: 14 amino acids. The CDR3 protein is CATTLGSAADTQYF. CDR3 nucleotides: TGTGCCACCACCCTCGGGAGCGCGGCAGATACGCAGTATTTT.

A word on this clone: This sample also contains other DNA sequences that code for the same CDR3. The chain uses TRBV28 and TRBJ2-3, with D perhaps matching TRBD2 (6 bases). Trimming took 7 bases from V and 0 from J, leaving 11 bases between them. The germline gives CDR1 MDHEN, CDR2 SYDVKM. The CDR3 is 14 residues long. CDR3 amino acids: CASTKAGSTDTQYF. As DNA, the CDR3 is TGTGCCAGCACTAAGGCGGGGAGCACAGATACGCAGTATTTT.

The J gene is TRBJ1-2, the V gene TRBV19; 10 positions agree with TRBD1. CDR3 length: 12 amino acids. Germline V CDR1 and CDR2: LNHDA, SQIVND (reference sequence). Trimming removed 6 bases from V and 8 bases from J; junction bases left unmatched: 3. The CDR3 sequence: CASRGQGGGYTF. The CDR3 DNA reads TGTGCCAGTAGAGGACAGGGGGGAGGCTACACCTTC.

The gene calls are TRBV5-1 and TRBJ2-7; tentatively, D is TRBD2 (5 bases). CDR1 is SGHRS and CDR2 is YFSETQ in the germline V gene. This CDR3 has 17 residues. V lost 0 bases and J lost 2, with 18 bases in between. DNA for the CDR3: TGCGCCAGCAGCTTGGTGGGCGGGCGAGTCGGAGCCTACGAGCAGTACTTC. Translated: CASSLVGGRVGAYEQYF.

The rearrangement joins TRBV6-5 to TRBJ1-4; D gene uncertain. The ends were cut back, 6 bases at V and 7 bases at J, with 18 bases in the middle. The CDR3 is 15 amino acids. Germline CDR1 is MNHEY and CDR2 is SVGAGI. CDR3 in DNA: TGTGCCAGCAGCAGCGGGGATGGAGGCGGTGAAAAACTGTTTTTT. Translating it yields CASSSGDGGGEKLFF.

J is TRBJ1-3 and V is TRBV5-1; D is uncertain. V was cut by 4 bases and J by 0 bases, with 11 bases left in between. The CDR3 length is 15 residues. Germline assignment: CDR1 SGHRS and CDR2 YFSETQ. The CDR3 DNA reads as TGCGCCAGCAGCGAGACTCCCGGCTCTGGAAACACCATATATTTT. Translation gives CASSETPGSGNTIYF.

With respect to this clone: This sample also contains other DNA sequences that code for the same CDR3. The chain has TRBV28 and TRBJ2-7; D possibly corresponds to TRBD1 (5 bases). The CDR3 loop spans 13 amino acids. Germline loops: CDR1 MDHEN, CDR2 SYDVKM. V lost 6 bases to trimming and J lost 1 base, with 10 bases between them. This chain's CDR3 is CASRGPPSYEQYF. The CDR3 coding sequence is TGTGCCAGCAGGGGGCCCCCTTCCTACGAGCAGTACTTC.

The J gene is TRBJ2-5, the V gene TRBV5-1; 7 bases agree with TRBD1. This CDR3 comprises 15 residues. Germline CDR1 and CDR2: SGHRS and YFSETQ. J was trimmed by 2 bases and V by 0 bases; bases with no gene match: 4. The CDR3 DNA follows: TGCGCCAGCAGCTTGGTTGGACAGGCTCAAGAGACCCAGTACTTC. Its translation: CASSLVGQAQETQYF.

The chain combines TRBV9 with TRBJ2-1; TRBD1 matches 11 bases. Germline V lookup: CDR1 SGDLS, CDR2 YYNGEE. This CDR3 region has 15 residues. V was clipped by 6 bases and J by 7 bases; unmatched bases: 9. The CDR3 loop reads CASNQGQGANNEQFF. The DNA of the CDR3 is TGTGCCAGCAACCAAGGACAGGGGGCGAATAATGAGCAGTTCTTC.

Only one count was recorded for this clone. The rearrangement joins TRBV5-1 to TRBJ2-5, with 7 nucleotides matching TRBD2. With V trimmed by 5 bases and J by 4 bases, 11 bases remained unmatched. The CDR3 extends over 15 amino acids. Germline V lookup: CDR1 SGHRS, CDR2 YFSETQ. DNA of the CDR3: TGCGCCAGCAGTTATCAATTCCCGGGGGGAGAGACCCAGTACTTC. This sequence encodes CASSYQFPGGETQYF.

The rearrangement uses TRBV11-2 and TRBJ2-5; tentative D call: TRBD2 (6 bases). The CDR3 runs to 15 residues. Germline lookup yields CDR1 SGHAT and CDR2 FQNNGV. V shed 0 bases and J shed 5 bases, with 13 bases lying between them. The CDR3 reads CASSLEVRGRETQYF. In DNA, the CDR3 is TGTGCCAGCAGCTTAGAAGTAAGAGGGAGGGAGACCCAGTACTTC.

This rearrangement joins TRBV9 to TRBJ1-6; 7 nucleotides line up with TRBD1. V gave up 4 bases and J gave up 11 bases; unmatched junction bases: 9. The length of the CDR3 is 14 residues. Germline V gene sequence: CDR1 SGDLS, CDR2 YYNGEE. This CDR3 is CASSQGGVWTPLHF. In nucleotides, the CDR3 is TGTGCCAGCAGCCAGGGGGGTGTTTGGACACCCCTCCACTTT. Full variable domain (rest looked up from reference TRBV9 and TRBJ1-6): DSGVTQTPKHLITATGQRVTLRCSPRSGDLSVYWYQQSLDQGLQFLIQYYNGEERAKGNILERFSAQQFPDLHSELNLSSLELGDSALYFCASSQGGVWTPLHFGNGTRLTVT.